Presented here are 25 T cell receptor beta chains from one specimen sequenced in a study of control samples from healthy donors and cancer patients. Clones were sequenced by immunoSEQ multiplex PCR, and TCRdb holds only the in-frame ones, with some missing. The table includes 400,000 to 500,000 clones, around 90% detected once. The source material was PBMCs. These TCRs come from a man between 35 and 55 years old with head and neck cancer.

CDR3 sequence: CASSYSTAGAEAFF. In DNA form, the CDR3 reads TGTGCCAGCAGTTACTCGACGGCAGGAGCAGAAGCTTTCTTT. The gene calls are TRBV6-5 and TRBJ1-1; D is uncertain. Germline V gene data show CDR1 as MNHEY and CDR2 as SVGAGI. CDR3 length equals 14 residues. Trimming shortened V by 0 bases and J by 8 bases, and 13 bases separated the two germline ends.

The rearrangement joins TRBV9 to TRBJ2-3, with 11 bases matching TRBD2. Per the germline V gene, CDR1 is SGDLS and CDR2 is YYNGEE. The V segment lost 0 bases and the J segment 5 bases; nucleotides outside the gene matches: 5. The CDR3 consists of 16 residues. This CDR3 reads CASSVVASGGLDTQYF. In DNA form, the CDR3 reads TGTGCCAGCAGCGTAGTGGCTAGCGGGGGGTTAGATACGCAGTATTTT.

V is TRBV5-1 and J is TRBJ2-2; 9 nucleotides line up with TRBD1. Trimming at V came to 5 bases and at J to 6 bases, leaving 11 bases not matched to a gene. The CDR3 consists of 16 residues. Germline assignment: CDR1 SGHRS and CDR2 YFSETQ. The CDR3 here is CASSSTPGTGSGELFF. The CDR3, as DNA: TGCGCCAGCAGTTCGACACCAGGGACAGGGTCCGGGGAGCTGTTTTTT.

The CDR3 sequence: CARQGSNNQPQHF. The DNA of the CDR3 is TGTGCCAGACAGGGTTCAAACAATCAGCCCCAGCATTTT. This chain connects TRBV27 to TRBJ1-5; D perhaps matches TRBD1 (6 bases). Deletions cut 9 bases from V and 3 bases from J, with 12 bases between. CDR1 and CDR2 (germline): MNHEY, SMNVEV (reference sequence). The CDR3 totals 13 residues.

The sample holds a few counts of this clone. This sequence joins TRBV18 and TRBJ2-3; D is unresolved. The length of the CDR3 is 14 residues. V lost 1 base and J 1 base, leaving 6 bases between the germline ends. From germline, CDR1 is KGHSH and CDR2 LQKENI. CDR3 coding DNA: TGTGCCAGCTCACCACAGGGCGGCACAGATACGCAGTATTTT. This codes for CASSPQGGTDTQYF.

CDR3 loop: CASSGTGMETQYF. The CDR3 DNA follows: TGTGCCAGCAGCGGGACAGGGATGGAGACCCAGTACTTC. The chain has TRBV9 and TRBJ2-5, with 8 bases aligning to TRBD1. This CDR3 comprises 13 residues. Germline V gene lookup returns CDR1 SGDLS and CDR2 YYNGEE. After removal of 3 bases from V and 5 bases from J, the junction contained 3 bases not matched to a gene.

Points on this clone: Germline is not matched at one junction end, which may reflect a read error. V gene TRBV18 combines with J gene TRBJ1-4, with 7 bases matching TRBD1. This CDR3 has 16 residues. Germline CDR1 reads KGHSH; CDR2 reads LQKENI. The CDR3 sequence: CASSSPKSTGVEKLFF. The CDR3 bases are TGTGCCAGCTCATCACCAAAGAGCACAGGGGTTGAAAAACTGTTTTTT.

The V gene is TRBV7-9, the J gene TRBJ2-1, with D unclear. Germline V gene sequence: CDR1 SEHNR, CDR2 FQNEAQ (reference sequence). The CDR3 runs 13 residues. The V end was cut by 1 base, the J end by 7 bases, with 8 bases between. CDR3 DNA sequence: TGTGCCAGCAGCTTAGTTTCCGTGAATGAGCAGTTCTTC. Its protein is CASSLVSVNEQFF.

This chain links TRBV20-1 with TRBJ2-1; D ambiguous. Germline CDR1 DFQATT, CDR2 SNEGSKA (reference sequence). V was clipped by 6 bases and J by 8 bases, with 8 bases between them. This CDR3 spans 10 amino acids. CDR3 amino acids: CSATFDEQFF. DNA of the CDR3: TGCAGTGCCACCTTCGATGAGCAGTTCTTC.

V gene TRBV27 combines with J gene TRBJ1-1, with 8 positions matching TRBD1. V trimming: 3 bases; J trimming: 5 bases; junction bases outside the gene matches: 5. Looked up from germline, CDR1 is MNHEY and CDR2 is SMNVEV (reference sequence). The CDR3 spans 14 residues. The CDR3 protein is CASSFTGGRTEAFF. Here the CDR3 DNA reads TGTGCCAGCAGTTTTACAGGGGGGCGGACTGAAGCTTTCTTT.

The genes are TRBV6-1 and TRBJ2-5; TRBD1 matches 7 bases. The CDR3 is 14 residues long. V dropped 2 bases and J dropped 4; count of bases not matched to a gene: 4. Germline V gene data show CDR1 as MNHNS and CDR2 as SASEGT. CDR3 protein: CASSERRQGETQYF. Written as DNA, the CDR3 is TGTGCCAGCAGTGAAAGGAGACAGGGAGAGACCCAGTACTTC.

This clone was seen just once. The chain couples TRBV6-6 to TRBJ2-7; 11 nucleotides match TRBD1. The junction had 10 bases not matched to a gene; V was cut back by 7 bases and J by 5 bases. The CDR3 has 15 amino acids. Germline lookup yields CDR1 MNHNY and CDR2 SVGAGI (reference sequence). CDR3 nucleotides: TGTGCCAGCAACCCTCGGGACAGGGGGACCCACGAGCAGTACTTC. This codes for CASNPRDRGTHEQYF.

The V and J genes are TRBV19 and TRBJ2-2, with 7 bases matching TRBD1. The junction had 4 bases not matched to a gene; V was cut back by 5 bases and J by 7 bases. CDR1 is LNHDA, CDR2 SQIVND, per germline (reference sequence). The CDR3 totals 13 residues. The CDR3 nucleotides are TGTGCCAGTAGTGTCCAGGGGGTCGGGGAGCTGTTTTTT. Translated, it gives CASSVQGVGELFF.

V gene TRBV27 combines with J gene TRBJ1-2, with a tentative D call TRBD1 (5 bases). Trimming removed 6 bases from V and 4 bases from J, with 15 bases in between. The CDR3 extends over 14 amino acids. Germline lookup yields CDR1 MNHEY and CDR2 SMNVEV (reference sequence). The CDR3 here is CASRGVQGAYGYTF. For the CDR3, the DNA is TGTGCCAGCAGGGGGGTCCAAGGGGCCTATGGCTACACCTTC.

V usage is TRBV28 and J usage is TRBJ2-6; TRBD1 might be the D (5 bases). The CDR3 runs to 15 residues. Germline CDR1 MDHEN, CDR2 SYDVKM. Trimming pared 3 bases from V and 0 bases from J, leaving 6 bases between. CDR3 DNA sequence: TGTGCCAGCAGTTTGGGGCCCTCTGGGGCCAACGTCCTGACTTTC. Protein sequence: CASSLGPSGANVLTF.

In its sample, this clone was seen once. This chain connects TRBV29-1 to TRBJ2-7; the match to TRBD2 covers 8 bases. The junction had 7 bases not matched to a gene; V was cut back by 0 bases and J by 0 bases. The CDR3 length is 16 residues. Looked up from germline, CDR1 is SQVTM and CDR2 is ANQGSEA. The CDR3 loop is CSVEEEVAGSSYEQYF. CDR3 bases: TGCAGCGTTGAAGAGGAGGTAGCGGGGAGCTCCTACGAGCAGTACTTC.

This chain links TRBV6-5 with TRBJ2-3; perhaps TRBD2 as D (6 bases). V was pared by 8 bases and J by 5 bases, with 17 bases between. Germline loops: CDR1 MNHEY, CDR2 SVGAGI. CDR3 size: 14 residues. The CDR3 protein is CASAPRRGRDTQYF. CDR3 sequence (DNA): TGTGCCAGCGCCCCCAGGAGGGGAAGAGATACGCAGTATTTT.

V is TRBV5-1 and J is TRBJ2-3; D gene ambiguous. This CDR3 has 14 amino acids. Trimming took 4 bases from V and 3 from J, leaving 12 bases between them. Germline CDR1 is SGHRS and CDR2 is YFSETQ. The CDR3 spells CASSVTLGTDTQYF. In DNA form, the CDR3 reads TGCGCCAGCAGCGTGACTCTGGGGACAGATACGCAGTATTTT.

V usage is TRBV2 and J usage is TRBJ1-2; 7 bases fit TRBD1. The CDR3 covers 14 residues. Germline CDR1 reads SNHLY; CDR2 reads FYNNEI. V gave up 5 bases and J gave up 4 bases; unmatched junction bases: 7. The CDR3 DNA follows: TGTGCCAGCAGTCCCCGACAGGGTGTCTATGGCTACACCTTC. Translating it yields CASSPRQGVYGYTF.

The V gene is TRBV19, the J gene TRBJ1-5, with D unresolved. Per germline, CDR1 LNHDA and CDR2 SQIVND (reference sequence). CDR3 length equals 14 residues. The V end was cut by 7 bases, the J end by 4 bases, with 14 bases between. The DNA of the CDR3 is TGTGCCAGTACCCCGCAGGTTGTAAATCAGCCCCAGCATTTT. Amino acids: CASTPQVVNQPQHF.

In DNA, the CDR3 is TGTGCCAGCAGCTTCGGGCTGAGCACAGATACGCAGTATTTT. This gives the protein CASSFGLSTDTQYF. This chain connects TRBV11-2 to TRBJ2-3; D remains ambiguous. The CDR3 extends over 14 amino acids. V lost 3 bases to trimming and J lost 0 bases, with 7 bases between them. Germline CDR1 SGHAT, CDR2 FQNNGV.

The chain is built from TRBV21-1 and TRBJ2-7; the table's TRBD2 call for D was not verified on the DNA. TRBV21-1 is given as a pseudogene. The CDR3 length is 17 residues. This chain's CDR3 is CASSKDRRAYPPYEQYF. The CDR3 nucleotides read TGTGCCAGCAGCAAAGACCGGCGGGCGTACCCTCCCTACGAGCAGTACTTC.

V gene TRBV6-4 combines with J gene TRBJ2-1; TRBD2 agrees at 8 bases. The germline V gene has CDR1 MRHNA and CDR2 SNTAGT. V shed 3 bases and J 2 bases; nucleotides not matched to a gene: 3. The CDR3 contains 15 residues. CDR3 loop: CASSEAGGAYNEQFF. The CDR3 DNA follows: TGTGCCAGCAGTGAAGCCGGGGGGGCCTACAATGAGCAGTTCTTC.

CDR3 nucleotide sequence: TGCGCCAGCAGCCCAGGCTTGGGGTTGAACACTGAAGCTTTCTTT. The encoded protein is CASSPGLGLNTEAFF. The V call is TRBV4-1, the J call TRBJ1-1, with D unclear. CDR1 is MGHRA, CDR2 YSYEKL, per germline. Trimming took 4 bases from V and 0 from J, leaving 12 bases between them. The CDR3 has 15 amino acids.

This chain uses TRBV18 with TRBJ2-5; D perhaps matches TRBD2 (6 bases). V lost 5 bases and J 1 base, leaving 11 bases between the germline ends. The CDR3 totals 14 residues. CDR1 and CDR2 (germline): KGHSH, LQKENI. The CDR3 protein is CASSITEGQETQYF. CDR3 coding DNA: TGTGCCAGCTCAATAACGGAGGGCCAAGAGACCCAGTACTTC.